This T cell receptor beta chain emerged from a study of CD8 T cells in ankylosing spondylitis (dated by TCRdb to about 2017). For the wider study: The study profiled T cell receptor beta repertoires in healthy donors and ankylosing spondylitis patients to find disease-linked TCR variants. The full study cohort comprised around 25 ankylosing spondylitis patients and roughly 100 healthy donors. Peripheral blood was sampled, and synovial fluid was also collected from ankylosing spondylitis patients.

This clonotype was detected a few times. Its antigen is unknown. No per-base quality is available; no much larger clone lies one base away. Points the paper makes about the study in general: Blood from ankylosing spondylitis patients appeared to be characterized by a TCR beta motif composed of eight or nine highly homologous amino acid variants. Some motif variants had previously been reported in the synovial fluid and blood of reactive arthritis patients, which suggests shared mechanisms of disease initiation. Significant enrichment of the disease-linked clones was reported in matched synovial fluid samples from ankylosing spondylitis patients. In peripheral blood, the disease-linked clones were found at relatively low frequencies and had a CD8+ phenotype.

The germline V gene supplies CDR1 SQVTM and CDR2 ANQGSEA. From the cysteine through the phenylalanine, the CDR3 covers 11 amino acids. Only the CDR3 DNA stays, 33 bases, in frame from base 1. V was cut back by 4 bases and J by 5 bases, leaving a gap of 7 bases between them. Instrument used: Illumina HiSeq 2500. Quantitative 5'-RACE with molecular barcodes was used to prepare TCR beta libraries. As for how the authors treated the data: A new computational method, built on a probabilistic model of VDJ rearrangement, was used to identify disease-linked TCR variants. TCRdb redid the processing of the public reads, applying fastp at Q25 and MiXCR, and retained in-frame beta chains. CDR3 protein sequences are deduplicated, and each keeps its most common genes and DNA. These V and J calls rely on TCRdb rather than the paper's analysis. This sample comprises approximately 220,000 distinct CDR3 sequences, more than 25% of them detected only once. The biggest ten clones account for about 7% of the sample.

The sequence links TRBV29-1 to TRBJ2-3; TRBD2 is possibly the D segment (6 matching bases). The source material was blood, either unsorted or a sorted T cell fraction (not recorded which). This receptor was taken from a male donor with ankylosing spondylitis or in good health (not recorded which). The CDR3 protein sequence reads: CSVGTIDTQYF. The nucleotide sequence reads TGCAGCGTTGGGACTATAGATACGCAGTATTTT.